Following are 8 T cell receptor beta chains from one sample sequenced in a study of blood T cells in healthy people across ages. Primed by a sample-barcoded 5' primer and a J-beta primer mix, a second PCR proceeded for 7 to 11 cycles. TCRdb fed the 5' RACE reads into MiXCR, producing one record per CDR3 protein. The table has about 640,000 distinct CDR3 sequences, 58% seen once; the top ten hold roughly 34%. What was sequenced was blood. The receptors stem from a man aged 60 to 69 in good health.

Notes on this clonotype: Possible read error: a much larger clone is one base away. V and J are TRBV7-7 and TRBJ2-1; a weak D match, TRBD2 (7 bases). The J call may not be correct, given that the DNA end is closer to TRBJ2-7. This CDR3 has 16 residues. CDR1 and CDR2 from the germline V gene are SSHAT and FNYEAQ (reference sequence). This CDR3 reads CASSSGGSFGYNEQYF. CDR3 DNA sequence: TGTGCCAGCAGCTCGGGGGGCTCCTTTGGCTACAATGAGCAGTACTTC.

The V call is TRBV5-6, the J call TRBJ2-5, with TRBD2 matching over 8 bases. CDR3 length: 15 residues. Losses at the gene ends were 3 bases for V and 5 bases for J; bases not matched to a gene: 9. CDR1 is SGHDT and CDR2 is YYEEEE in the germline V gene. In DNA form, the CDR3 reads TGTGCCAGCAGCTCCCACAGCGGGGGTTGGGAGACCCAGTACTTC. Protein sequence: CASSSHSGGWETQYF.

V usage is TRBV10-3 and J usage is TRBJ2-1, with D perhaps matching TRBD1 (5 bases). The length of the CDR3 is 11 residues. Germline values: CDR1 ENHRY, CDR2 SYGVKD. V was pared by 8 bases and J by 8 bases, with 10 bases between. The CDR3 reads CAIGARHEQFF. In DNA form, the CDR3 reads TGTGCCATCGGGGCTCGGCATGAGCAGTTCTTC.

The chain recombines TRBV12-3 or TRBV12-4 with TRBJ2-3; TRBD2 agrees at 12 bases. V gave up 2 bases and J gave up 3 bases; unmatched junction bases: 6. The CDR3 runs to 17 residues. CDR3 sequence (DNA): TGTGCCAGCAGTTTAAGGCTAGCGGGAGGGACGACAGATACGCAGTATTTT. Amino acid sequence: CASSLRLAGGTTDTQYF.

This clonotype was seen repeatedly, ten times or more. Being one base from a much bigger clone, this may be a read error. V usage is TRBV7-2 and J usage is TRBJ2-5; D may be TRBD2 (6 bases). Looked up from germline, CDR1 is SGHTA and CDR2 is FQGNSA. The CDR3 has 14 residues. CDR3 sequence: CASSVAATRETQYF. DNA for the CDR3: TGTGCCAGCAGCGTAGCGGCTACACGAGAGACCCAGTACTTC. The whole variable domain, filled in from reference TRBV7-2 and TRBJ2-5, reads GAGVSQSPSNKVTEKGKDVELRCDPISGHTALYWYRQSLGQGLEFLIYFQGNSAPDKSGLPSDRFSAERTGGSVSTLTIQRTQQEDSAVYLCASSVAATRETQYFGPGTRLLVL.

The chain uses TRBV3-1 and TRBJ1-2; 9 bases agree with TRBD1. V lost 6 bases to trimming and J lost 4 bases; unmatched junction nucleotides: 9. This CDR3 is 15 amino acids long. From germline, CDR1 is LGHDT and CDR2 YNNKEL (reference sequence). Here the CDR3 DNA reads TGTGCCAGCAGACGAACAGGGGGCTCTGGCTATGGCTACACCTTC. Protein product: CASRRTGGSGYGYTF.

This CDR3 is CSVDGGGGGSGQYF. In DNA, the CDR3 is TGCAGCGTTGACGGCGGGGGCGGAGGATCGGGGCAGTACTTC. The rearrangement uses TRBV29-1 and TRBJ2-7; a weak D match, TRBD2 (7 bases). Germline lookup yields CDR1 SQVTM and CDR2 ANQGSEA. V lost 3 bases and J lost 9, with 21 bases in between. This CDR3 region has 14 residues.

A single count supports this clonotype. The gene calls are TRBV7-9 and TRBJ1-6, with TRBD1 as a possible D gene (5 bases). Germline CDR1 reads SEHNR; CDR2 reads FQNEAQ (reference sequence). V dropped 5 bases and J dropped 7 bases, with 15 bases sitting between them. The CDR3 runs to 15 residues. CDR3 sequence: CASSASGRTNSPLHF. The CDR3 DNA is TGTGCCAGCAGCGCATCGGGACGGACCAATTCACCCCTCCACTTT.